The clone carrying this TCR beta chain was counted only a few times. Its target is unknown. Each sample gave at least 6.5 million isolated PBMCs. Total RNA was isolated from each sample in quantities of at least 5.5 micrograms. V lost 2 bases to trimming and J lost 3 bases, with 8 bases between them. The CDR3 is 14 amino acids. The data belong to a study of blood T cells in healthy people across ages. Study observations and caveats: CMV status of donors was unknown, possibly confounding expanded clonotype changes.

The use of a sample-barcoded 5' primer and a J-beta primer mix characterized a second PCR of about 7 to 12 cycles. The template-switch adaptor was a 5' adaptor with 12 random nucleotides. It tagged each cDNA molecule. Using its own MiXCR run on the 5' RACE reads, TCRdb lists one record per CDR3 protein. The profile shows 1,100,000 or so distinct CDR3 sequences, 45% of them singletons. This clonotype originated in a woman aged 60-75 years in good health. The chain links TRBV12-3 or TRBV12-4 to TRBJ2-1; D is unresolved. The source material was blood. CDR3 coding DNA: TGTGCCAGCAGTTTACCGGGTAACTACAATGAGCAGTTCTTC. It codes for CASSLPGNYNEQFF.